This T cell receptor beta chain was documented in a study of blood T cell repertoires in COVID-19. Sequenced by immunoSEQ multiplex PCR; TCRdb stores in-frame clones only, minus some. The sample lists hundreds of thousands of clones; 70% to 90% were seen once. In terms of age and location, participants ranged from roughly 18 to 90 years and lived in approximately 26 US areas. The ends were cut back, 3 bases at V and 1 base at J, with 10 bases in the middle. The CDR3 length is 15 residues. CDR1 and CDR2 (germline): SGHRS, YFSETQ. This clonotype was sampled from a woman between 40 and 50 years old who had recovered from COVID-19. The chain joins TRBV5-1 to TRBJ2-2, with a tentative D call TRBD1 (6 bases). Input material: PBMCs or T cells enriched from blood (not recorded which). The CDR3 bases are TGCGCCAGCAGCTCACAGGGTAGGAACACCGGGGAGCTGTTTTTT. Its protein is CASSSQGRNTGELFF.